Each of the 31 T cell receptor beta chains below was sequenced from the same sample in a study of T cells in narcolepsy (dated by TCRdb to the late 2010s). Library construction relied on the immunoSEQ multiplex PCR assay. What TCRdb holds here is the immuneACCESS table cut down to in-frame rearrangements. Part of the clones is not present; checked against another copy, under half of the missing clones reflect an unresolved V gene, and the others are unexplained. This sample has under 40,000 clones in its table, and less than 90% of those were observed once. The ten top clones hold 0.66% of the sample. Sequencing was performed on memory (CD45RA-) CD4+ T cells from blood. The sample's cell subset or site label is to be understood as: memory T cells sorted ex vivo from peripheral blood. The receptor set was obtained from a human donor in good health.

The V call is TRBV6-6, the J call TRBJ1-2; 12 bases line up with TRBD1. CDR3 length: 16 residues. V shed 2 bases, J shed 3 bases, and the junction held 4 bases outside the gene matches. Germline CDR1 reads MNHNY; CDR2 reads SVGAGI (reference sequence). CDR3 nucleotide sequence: TGTGCCAGCAGTTACGCTGGGACAGGGGGCTACTATGGCTACACCTTC. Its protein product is CASSYAGTGGYYGYTF.

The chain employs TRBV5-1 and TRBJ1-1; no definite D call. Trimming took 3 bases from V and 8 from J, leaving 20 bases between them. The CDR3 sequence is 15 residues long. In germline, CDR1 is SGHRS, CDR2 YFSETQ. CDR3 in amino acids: CASSSTRTTVPEAFF. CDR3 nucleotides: TGCGCCAGCAGCTCAACCCGCACGACCGTACCAGAAGCTTTCTTT.

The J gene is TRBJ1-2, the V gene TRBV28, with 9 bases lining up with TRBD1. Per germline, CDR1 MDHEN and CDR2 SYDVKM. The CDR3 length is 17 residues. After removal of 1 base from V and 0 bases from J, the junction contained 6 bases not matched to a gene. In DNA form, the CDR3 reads TGTGCCAGCAGTTTATCCCACAGGGGGCAAGCTAACTATGGCTACACCTTC. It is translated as CASSLSHRGQANYGYTF.

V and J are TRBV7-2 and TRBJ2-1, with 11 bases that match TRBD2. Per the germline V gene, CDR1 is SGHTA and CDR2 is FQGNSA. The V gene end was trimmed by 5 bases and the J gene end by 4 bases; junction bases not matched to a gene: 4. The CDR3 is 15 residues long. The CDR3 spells CASSPTSGAYNEQFF. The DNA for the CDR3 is TGTGCCAGCAGCCCGACTAGCGGGGCATACAATGAGCAGTTCTTC.

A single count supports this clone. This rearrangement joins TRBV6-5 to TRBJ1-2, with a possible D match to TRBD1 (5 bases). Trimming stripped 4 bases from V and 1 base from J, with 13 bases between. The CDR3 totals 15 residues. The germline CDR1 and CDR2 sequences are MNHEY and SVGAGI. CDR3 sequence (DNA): TGTGCCAGCAGTTTGGGGGAGGGTGGTAACTATGGCTACACCTTC. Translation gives CASSLGEGGNYGYTF.

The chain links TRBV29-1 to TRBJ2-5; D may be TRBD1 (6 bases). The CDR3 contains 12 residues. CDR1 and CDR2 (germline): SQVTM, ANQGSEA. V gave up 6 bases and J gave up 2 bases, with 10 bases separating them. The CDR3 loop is CSVGQKQETQYF. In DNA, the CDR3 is TGCAGCGTAGGACAGAAACAAGAGACCCAGTACTTC.

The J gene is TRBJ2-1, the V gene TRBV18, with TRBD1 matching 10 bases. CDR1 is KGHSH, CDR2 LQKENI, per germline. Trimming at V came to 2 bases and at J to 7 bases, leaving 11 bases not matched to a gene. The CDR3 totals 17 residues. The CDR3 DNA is TGTGCCAGCTCACCATCGAAGACGGGACAGGGGAGGAATGAGCAGTTCTTC. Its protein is CASSPSKTGQGRNEQFF.

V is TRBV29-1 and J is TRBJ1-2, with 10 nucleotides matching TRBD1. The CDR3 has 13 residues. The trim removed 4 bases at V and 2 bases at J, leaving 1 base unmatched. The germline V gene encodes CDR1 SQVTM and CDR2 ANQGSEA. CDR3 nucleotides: TGCAGCGTTGGACAGGGGGCAAACTATGGCTACACCTTC. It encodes CSVGQGANYGYTF.

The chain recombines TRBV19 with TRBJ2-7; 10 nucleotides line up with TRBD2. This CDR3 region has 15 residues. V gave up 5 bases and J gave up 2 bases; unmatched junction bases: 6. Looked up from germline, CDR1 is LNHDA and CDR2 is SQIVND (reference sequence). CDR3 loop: CASSFSGGSPYEQYF. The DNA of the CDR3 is TGTGCCAGTAGTTTTAGCGGGGGGTCCCCCTACGAGCAGTACTTC.

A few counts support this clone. In DNA, the CDR3 is TGTGCCAGCAGTTGGGGGATGAGCTCTGGAAACACCATATATTTT. Translation: CASSWGMSSGNTIYF. This chain joins TRBV28 and TRBJ1-3; D might be TRBD1 (5 bases). Looked up from germline, CDR1 is MDHEN and CDR2 is SYDVKM. The CDR3 totals 15 residues. The V and J ends lost 4 bases and 0 bases respectively, with 10 bases between them.

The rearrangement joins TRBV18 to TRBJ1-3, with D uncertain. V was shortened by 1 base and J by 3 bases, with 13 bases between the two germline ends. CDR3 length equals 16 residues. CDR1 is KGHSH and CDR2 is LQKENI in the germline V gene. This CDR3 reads CASSPQGWKLGNTIYF. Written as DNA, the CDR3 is TGTGCCAGCTCACCACAGGGTTGGAAACTTGGAAACACCATATATTTT.

The CDR3 region has the DNA TGTGCCAGCAGCTTGGGTGGTGAGGTTTCGGCTTTCTTT. Protein sequence: CASSLGGEVSAFF. The chain uses TRBV7-2 and TRBJ1-1; D is uncertain. This CDR3 contains 13 residues. Germline V gene lookup returns CDR1 SGHTA and CDR2 FQGNSA. V lost 3 bases, J lost 11 bases, and 16 bases lay in between.

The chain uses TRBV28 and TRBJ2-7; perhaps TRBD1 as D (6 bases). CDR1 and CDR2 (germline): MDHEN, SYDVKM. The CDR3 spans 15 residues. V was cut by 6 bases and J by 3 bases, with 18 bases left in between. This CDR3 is CASRPTGTYGYEQYF. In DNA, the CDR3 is TGTGCCAGCAGGCCCACAGGGACGTATGGCTACGAGCAGTACTTC.

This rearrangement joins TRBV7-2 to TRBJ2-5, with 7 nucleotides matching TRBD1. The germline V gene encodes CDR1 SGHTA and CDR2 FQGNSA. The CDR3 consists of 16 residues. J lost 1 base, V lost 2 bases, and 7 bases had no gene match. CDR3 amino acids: CASSLRMGDSQETQYF. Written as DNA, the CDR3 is TGTGCCAGCAGCTTAAGGATGGGGGACAGCCAAGAGACCCAGTACTTC.

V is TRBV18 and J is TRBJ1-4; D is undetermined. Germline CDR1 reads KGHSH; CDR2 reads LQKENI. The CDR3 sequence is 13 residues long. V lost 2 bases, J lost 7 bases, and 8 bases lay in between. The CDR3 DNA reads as TGTGCCAGCTCACCAAGCCTGGGTGAAAAACTGTTTTTT. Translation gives CASSPSLGEKLFF.

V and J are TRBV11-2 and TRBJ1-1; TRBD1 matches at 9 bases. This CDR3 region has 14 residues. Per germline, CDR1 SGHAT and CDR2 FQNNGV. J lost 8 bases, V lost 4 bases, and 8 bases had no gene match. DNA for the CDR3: TGTGCCAGCAGCTCCACGACAGGGGGATGGGAAGCTTTCTTT. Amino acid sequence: CASSSTTGGWEAFF.

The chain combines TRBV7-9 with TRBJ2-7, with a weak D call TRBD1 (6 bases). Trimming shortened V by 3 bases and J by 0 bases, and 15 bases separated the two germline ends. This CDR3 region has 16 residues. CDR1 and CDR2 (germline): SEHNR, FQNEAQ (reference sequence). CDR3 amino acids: CASSFVPGHLSYEQYF. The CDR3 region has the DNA TGTGCCAGCAGCTTTGTCCCGGGACACCTCTCCTACGAGCAGTACTTC.

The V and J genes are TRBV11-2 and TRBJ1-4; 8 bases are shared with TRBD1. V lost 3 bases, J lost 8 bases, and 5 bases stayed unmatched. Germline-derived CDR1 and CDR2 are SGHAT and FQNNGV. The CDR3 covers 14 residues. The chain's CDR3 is CASSLGQVQEKLFF. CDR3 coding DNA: TGTGCCAGCAGCTTGGGACAGGTTCAAGAAAAACTGTTTTTT.

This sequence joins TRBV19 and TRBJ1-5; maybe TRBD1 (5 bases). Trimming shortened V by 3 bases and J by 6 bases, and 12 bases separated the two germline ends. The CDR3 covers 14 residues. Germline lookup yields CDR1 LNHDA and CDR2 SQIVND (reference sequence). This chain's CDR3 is CASSIGSGGQPQHF. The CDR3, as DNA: TGTGCCAGTAGTATTGGGTCGGGGGGTCAGCCCCAGCATTTT.

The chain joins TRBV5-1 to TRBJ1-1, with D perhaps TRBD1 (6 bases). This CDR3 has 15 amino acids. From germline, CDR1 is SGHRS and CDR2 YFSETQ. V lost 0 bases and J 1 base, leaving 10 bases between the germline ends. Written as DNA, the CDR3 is TGCGCCAGCAGCTTGGGGGACACACAGAACACTGAAGCTTTCTTT. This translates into CASSLGDTQNTEAFF.

The CDR3 sequence is CASSRRLEETQYF. The CDR3 DNA reads TGCGCCAGCAGCCGTAGACTAGAAGAGACCCAGTACTTC. V usage is TRBV4-1 and J usage is TRBJ2-5, with D tentatively TRBD2 (6 bases). Germline V CDR1 and CDR2: MGHRA, YSYEKL. The CDR3 is made up of 13 amino acids. Between the trimmed V and J ends, which lost 4 bases and 3 bases, there was a span of 9 bases.

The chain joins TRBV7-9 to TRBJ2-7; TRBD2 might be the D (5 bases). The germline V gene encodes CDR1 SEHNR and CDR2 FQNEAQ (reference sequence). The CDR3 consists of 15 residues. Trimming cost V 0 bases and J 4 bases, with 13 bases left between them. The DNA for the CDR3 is TGTGCCAGCAGCTTAGCGGAGGCAGAAAGATACGAGCAGTACTTC. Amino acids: CASSLAEAERYEQYF.

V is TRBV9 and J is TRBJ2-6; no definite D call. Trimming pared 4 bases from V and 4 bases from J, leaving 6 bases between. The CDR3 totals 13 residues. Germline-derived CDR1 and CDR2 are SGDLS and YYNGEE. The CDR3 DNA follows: TGTGCCAGCAGCTACACCGGGGCCAACGTCCTGACTTTC. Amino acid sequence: CASSYTGANVLTF.

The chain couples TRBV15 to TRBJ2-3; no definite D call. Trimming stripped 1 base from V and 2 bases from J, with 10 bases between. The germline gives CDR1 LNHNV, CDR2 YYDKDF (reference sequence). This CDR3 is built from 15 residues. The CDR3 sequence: CATSRGDGITDTQYF. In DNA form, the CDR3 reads TGTGCCACCAGCAGAGGAGACGGAATCACAGATACGCAGTATTTT.

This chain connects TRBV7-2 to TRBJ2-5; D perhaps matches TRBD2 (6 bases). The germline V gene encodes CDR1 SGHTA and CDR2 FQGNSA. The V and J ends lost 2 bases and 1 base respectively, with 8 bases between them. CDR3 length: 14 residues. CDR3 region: CASSLMGGQETQYF. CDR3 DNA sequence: TGTGCCAGCAGCTTAATGGGGGGCCAAGAGACCCAGTACTTC.

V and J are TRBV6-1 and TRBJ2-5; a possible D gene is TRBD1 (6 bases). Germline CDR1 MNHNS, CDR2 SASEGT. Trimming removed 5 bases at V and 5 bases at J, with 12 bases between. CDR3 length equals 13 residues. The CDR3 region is CASSKDRAETQYF. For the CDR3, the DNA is TGTGCCAGCAGTAAGGACAGAGCGGAGACCCAGTACTTC.

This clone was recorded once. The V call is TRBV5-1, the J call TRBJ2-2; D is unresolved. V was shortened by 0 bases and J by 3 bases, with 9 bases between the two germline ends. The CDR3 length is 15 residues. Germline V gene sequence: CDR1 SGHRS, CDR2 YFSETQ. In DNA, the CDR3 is TGCGCCAGCAGCTTGGCCGTGCCGGACACCGGGGAGCTGTTTTTT. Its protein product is CASSLAVPDTGELFF.

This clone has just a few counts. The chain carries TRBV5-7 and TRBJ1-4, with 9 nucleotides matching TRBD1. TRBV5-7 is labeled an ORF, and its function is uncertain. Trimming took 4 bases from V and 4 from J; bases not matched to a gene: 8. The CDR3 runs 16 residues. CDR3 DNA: TGTGCCAGCAGCCAACCCGGGACAGGGTTTAATGAAAAACTGTTTTTT. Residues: CASSQPGTGFNEKLFF.

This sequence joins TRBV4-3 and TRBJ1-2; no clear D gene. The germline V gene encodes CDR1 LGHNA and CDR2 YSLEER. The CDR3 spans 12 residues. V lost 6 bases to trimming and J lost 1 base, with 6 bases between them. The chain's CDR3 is CASSDFNYGYTF. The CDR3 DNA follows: TGCGCCAGCAGTGATTTTAACTATGGCTACACCTTC.

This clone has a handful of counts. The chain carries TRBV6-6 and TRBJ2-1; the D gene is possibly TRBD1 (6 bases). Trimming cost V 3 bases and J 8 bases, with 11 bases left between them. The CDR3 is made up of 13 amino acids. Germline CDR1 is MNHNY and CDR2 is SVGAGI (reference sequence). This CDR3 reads CASSYAQGYEQFF. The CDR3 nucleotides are TGTGCCAGCAGTTATGCACAGGGCTATGAGCAGTTCTTC.

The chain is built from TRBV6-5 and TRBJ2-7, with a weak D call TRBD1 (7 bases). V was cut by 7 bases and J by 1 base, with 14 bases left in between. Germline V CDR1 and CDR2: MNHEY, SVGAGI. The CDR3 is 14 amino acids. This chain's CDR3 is CASNTAGGSYEQYV. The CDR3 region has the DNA TGTGCCAGCAACACGGCAGGGGGGTCCTACGAGCAGTACGTC.